The 28 T cell receptor beta chains given below trace back to one sample, sequenced in a study of control samples from healthy donors and cancer patients. This table comes from immunoSEQ multiplex PCR, and its TCRdb copy is limited to in-frame clones, with some not included. The sample consists of tens of thousands of clones, around 96% of them appearing once. The material sequenced was blood. The receptors originated from a woman younger than 45 in good health.

The chain employs TRBV7-9 and TRBJ1-1, with D possibly TRBD1 on 5 matching bases. Germline V gene lookup returns CDR1 SEHNR and CDR2 FQNEAQ (reference sequence). V lost 8 bases and J 3 bases, leaving 25 bases between the germline ends. The CDR3 has 17 residues. DNA for the CDR3: TGTGCCAGCGCAACACGCATAGGGATGGGACGGCACACTGAAGCTTTCTTT. Its translation: CASATRIGMGRHTEAFF. The full variable domain, completed using reference TRBV7-9 and TRBJ1-1, is DTGVSQNPRHKITKRGQNVTFRCDPISEHNRLYWYRQTLGQGPEFLTYFQNEAQLEKSRLLSDRFSAERPKGSFSTLEIQRTEQGDSAMYLCASATRIGMGRHTEAFFGQGTRLTVV.

V usage is TRBV28 and J usage is TRBJ1-2; 7 bases line up with TRBD1. The CDR3 has 15 amino acids. Trimming at V came to 3 bases and at J to 5 bases, leaving 9 bases not matched to a gene. Germline CDR1 MDHEN, CDR2 SYDVKM. The DNA of the CDR3 is TGTGCCAGCAGTTTGGGAGGGGGCGCAGCGTATGGCTACACCTTC. Amino acid sequence: CASSLGGGAAYGYTF.

V usage is TRBV30 and J usage is TRBJ1-6; 8 positions agree with TRBD1. V was clipped by 6 bases and J by 5 bases; unmatched bases: 12. Per the germline V gene, CDR1 is GTSNPN and CDR2 is SVGIG (reference sequence). CDR3 length equals 16 residues. The CDR3 loop is CACKLAGGGNNSPLHF. DNA for the CDR3: TGTGCCTGCAAATTAGCAGGGGGCGGCAATAATTCACCCCTCCACTTT.

CDR3 sequence (DNA): TGTGCCAGTAGTGGTACAGGGGGATTTCGTGGGGAGCAGTACTTC. Its protein is CASSGTGGFRGEQYF. This chain joins TRBV19 and TRBJ2-7; 8 bases map to TRBD1. The J segment lost 7 bases and the V segment lost 5 bases, leaving 13 bases of the junction unmatched. CDR3 length: 15 amino acids. Germline lookup yields CDR1 LNHDA and CDR2 SQIVND (reference sequence).

The J gene is TRBJ1-6, the V gene TRBV6-5, with 10 bases fitting TRBD1. V lost 0 bases to trimming and J lost 4 bases; unmatched junction nucleotides: 0. CDR1 and CDR2 (germline): MNHEY, SVGAGI. CDR3 length: 16 amino acids. CDR3 bases: TGTGCCAGCAGTTACTCGGACAGGGGGTATAATTCACCCCTCCACTTT. Protein product: CASSYSDRGYNSPLHF.

V gene TRBV6-5 combines with J gene TRBJ1-2; D remains unclear. V was trimmed by 7 bases and J by 0 bases, leaving 12 bases between them. Germline assignment: CDR1 MNHEY and CDR2 SVGAGI. The CDR3 has 14 amino acids. CDR3 loop: CASTDGLTNYGYTF. CDR3 coding DNA: TGTGCCAGCACCGACGGCCTCACTAACTATGGCTACACCTTC.

V is TRBV24-1 and J is TRBJ2-3; possibly TRBD2 for D (6 bases). Germline loops: CDR1 KGHDR, CDR2 SFDVKD. The CDR3 runs to 16 residues. Trimming pared 5 bases from V and 5 bases from J, leaving 19 bases between. The CDR3 DNA reads TGTGCCACCAGTGCCCCTAGACTAGGAGGTGGAGATACGCAGTATTTT. Its protein product is CATSAPRLGGGDTQYF.

The chain couples TRBV2 to TRBJ1-6; no definite D call. This CDR3 contains 15 residues. V dropped 5 bases and J dropped 5 bases, with 13 bases sitting between them. Per germline, CDR1 SNHLY and CDR2 FYNNEI. As DNA, the CDR3 is TGTGCCAGCAGTCCCTTCGGGAGCGATAATTCACCCCTCCACTTT. Protein sequence: CASSPFGSDNSPLHF. The whole variable domain, filled in from reference TRBV2 and TRBJ1-6, reads EPEVTQTPSHQVTQMGQEVILRCVPISNHLYFYWYRQILGQKVEFLVSFYNNEISEKSEIFDDQFSVERPDGSNFTLKIRSTKLEDSAMYFCASSPFGSDNSPLHFGNGTRLTVT.

This chain uses TRBV9 with TRBJ2-3; 8 positions match TRBD2. Germline CDR1 SGDLS, CDR2 YYNGEE. V shed 1 base and J 6 bases; nucleotides not matched to a gene: 4. The CDR3 loop spans 14 amino acids. The CDR3 loop reads CASSVQAGADTQYF. DNA for the CDR3: TGTGCCAGCAGCGTACAAGCGGGAGCCGATACGCAGTATTTT.

As regards this clone: Other DNA sequences in this specimen translate into the identical CDR3. The chain recombines TRBV30 with TRBJ2-2, with D perhaps given as TRBD1 or TRBD2 (6 bases each). V was clipped by 4 bases and J by 4 bases, with 19 bases between them. The CDR3 consists of 16 residues. Germline CDR1 GTSNPN, CDR2 SVGIG (reference sequence). CDR3 nucleotide sequence: TGTGCCTGGAATTTTGGAGGGGGTGGGCGCACCGGGGAGCTGTTTTTT. Residues: CAWNFGGGGRTGELFF.

This rearrangement joins TRBV2 to TRBJ1-6, with TRBD1 matching over 11 bases. Trimming cost V 5 bases and J 10 bases; bases outside gene matches: 1. This CDR3 is built from 13 residues. Germline V gives CDR1 SNHLY, CDR2 FYNNEI. CDR3 residues: CASSRTGGSPLHF. In DNA, the CDR3 is TGTGCCAGCAGTCGGACAGGGGGCTCACCCCTCCACTTT.

The gene calls are TRBV7-9 and TRBJ2-1, with 8 bases lining up with TRBD1. This CDR3 is 14 amino acids long. The junction had 8 bases not matched to a gene; V was cut back by 6 bases and J by 7 bases. Per germline, CDR1 SEHNR and CDR2 FQNEAQ (reference sequence). The CDR3 reads CASRRGQGRNEQFF. As DNA, the CDR3 is TGTGCCAGCAGAAGAGGACAGGGCAGGAATGAGCAGTTCTTC.

This chain connects TRBV5-1 to TRBJ2-1, with a possible D match to TRBD1 (6 bases). Per germline, CDR1 SGHRS and CDR2 YFSETQ. Between the trimmed V and J ends, which lost 0 bases and 12 bases, there was a span of 10 bases. This CDR3 has 12 amino acids. CDR3 bases: TGCGCCAGCAGCTTGGCTTCACAGGGGCAGTTCTTC. It translates to CASSLASQGQFF.

The chain links TRBV29-1 to TRBJ1-1; no clear D. CDR1 SQVTM and CDR2 ANQGSEA come from the germline V gene. The CDR3 has 15 residues. V was trimmed by 4 bases and J by 1 base, leaving 16 bases between them. CDR3 region: CSVAPAPGENTEAFF. The CDR3 nucleotides read TGCAGCGTTGCGCCCGCGCCGGGCGAGAACACTGAAGCTTTCTTT.

This rearrangement joins TRBV12-3 or TRBV12-4 to TRBJ1-1, with unresolved D. The CDR3 sequence is 12 residues long. Trimming left V 3 bases short and J 7 bases short, with 9 bases between. In DNA, the CDR3 is TGTGCCAGCAGTTTTTCACCTAATGAAGCTTTCTTT. This translates into CASSFSPNEAFF.

The chain couples TRBV20-1 to TRBJ2-7, with D uncertain. Germline assignment: CDR1 DFQATT and CDR2 SNEGSKA (reference sequence). The CDR3 contains 10 residues. Deletions cut 6 bases from V and 6 bases from J, with 9 bases between. The CDR3: CSAPSFEQYF. CDR3 DNA sequence: TGCAGTGCCCCGAGTTTCGAGCAGTACTTC.

The chain employs TRBV4-2 and TRBJ2-1, with 8 positions matching TRBD2. Germline V lookup: CDR1 LGHNA, CDR2 YNFKEQ. The CDR3 has 15 residues. Trimming at V came to 0 bases and at J to 8 bases, leaving 6 bases not matched to a gene. This chain's CDR3 is CASSQDPSGSYEQFF. CDR3 coding DNA: TGTGCCAGCAGCCAAGATCCTAGCGGGTCCTATGAGCAGTTCTTC.

The chain links TRBV29-1 to TRBJ2-5; 8 positions agree with TRBD1. From germline, CDR1 is SQVTM and CDR2 ANQGSEA. V was clipped by 3 bases and J by 5 bases; unmatched bases: 8. The CDR3 has 14 amino acids. The CDR3 sequence is CSVDGRGLGETQYF. The CDR3 bases are TGCAGCGTTGACGGCAGGGGGCTCGGGGAGACCCAGTACTTC.

The V and J genes are TRBV28 and TRBJ1-5; TRBD1 is a possible D gene (5 bases). There are 15 residues in the CDR3. CDR1 is MDHEN and CDR2 is SYDVKM in the germline V gene. Between the trimmed V and J ends, which lost 3 bases and 1 base, there was a span of 10 bases. CDR3 sequence: CASSFSGRSNQPQHF. CDR3 nucleotides: TGTGCCAGCAGTTTTTCGGGACGGAGCAATCAGCCCCAGCATTTT. Combining the CDR3 with reference TRBV28 and TRBJ1-5 gives the whole variable domain DVKVTQSSRYLVKRTGEKVFLECVQDMDHENMFWYRQDPGLGLRLIYFSYDVKMKEKGDIPEGYSVSREKKERFSLILESASTNQTSMYLCASSFSGRSNQPQHFGDGTRLSIL.

The chain recombines TRBV12-5 with TRBJ1-5; TRBD1 agrees at 8 bases. Germline V CDR1 and CDR2: LGHNT, FRNRAP. CDR3 size: 18 residues. The V gene end was trimmed by 5 bases and the J gene end by 6 bases; junction bases not matched to a gene: 18. The CDR3: CASGPPGQALLEGQPQHF. CDR3 coding DNA: TGTGCTAGTGGTCCGCCGGGACAGGCGCTCTTGGAGGGTCAGCCCCAGCATTTT.

This chain connects TRBV6-1 to TRBJ2-3, with D unclear. Germline loops: CDR1 MNHNS, CDR2 SASEGT. Trimming removed 2 bases at V and 2 bases at J, with 8 bases between. This CDR3 comprises 14 residues. The CDR3 here is CASSEIENTDTQYF. CDR3 nucleotides: TGTGCCAGCAGTGAAATAGAGAACACAGATACGCAGTATTTT.

The J gene is TRBJ2-7, the V gene TRBV9, with TRBD2 as a possible D gene (5 bases). The CDR3 is 13 amino acids. The V gene's germline CDR1 is SGDLS and CDR2 YYNGEE. Trimming shortened V by 4 bases and J by 6 bases, and 14 bases separated the two germline ends. As DNA, the CDR3 is TGTGCCAGCAGCCGGGATCGGACGGGCGAGCAGTACTTC. It is translated as CASSRDRTGEQYF.

The count of this clone is one. Other DNA sequences in this specimen translate into the identical CDR3. The rearrangement uses TRBV28 and TRBJ1-6; D might be TRBD1 (6 bases). The ends were cut back, 8 bases at V and 5 bases at J, with 13 bases in the middle. Germline lookup yields CDR1 MDHEN and CDR2 SYDVKM. This CDR3 contains 14 residues. The CDR3 sequence: CASRRGPHNSPLHF. CDR3 DNA sequence: TGTGCCAGCCGGCGGGGGCCCCATAATTCACCCCTCCACTTT.

V is TRBV4-2 and J is TRBJ1-5; D unresolved. Trimming removed 3 bases from V and 2 bases from J, with 8 bases in between. CDR3 length: 14 residues. Germline CDR1 and CDR2: LGHNA and YNFKEQ. DNA for the CDR3: TGTGCCAGCAGCCACCGAGCCGGCAATCAGCCCCAGCATTTT. Amino acid sequence: CASSHRAGNQPQHF.

V and J are TRBV5-4 and TRBJ2-7; D might be TRBD2 (6 bases). V was pared by 4 bases and J by 4 bases, with 15 bases between. The CDR3 covers 14 residues. Germline lookup yields CDR1 SGHNT and CDR2 YYREEE (reference sequence). The CDR3 loop reads CASSLWEDPYEQYF. CDR3 DNA sequence: TGTGCCAGCAGCCTCTGGGAGGACCCTTACGAGCAGTACTTC.

V is TRBV2 and J is TRBJ1-2; no reliable D call. In germline, CDR1 is SNHLY, CDR2 FYNNEI. The V end lost 10 bases, the J end lost 8 bases, and 11 bases lay between the germline ends. The length of the CDR3 is 10 residues. The CDR3 nucleotides read TGTGCCACCCAAGGGAGCGGCTACACCTTC. Translating gives CATQGSGYTF.

The chain joins TRBV11-3 to TRBJ2-5; perhaps D is TRBD1 or TRBD2 (6 bases each). Germline V gives CDR1 SGHNT, CDR2 YENEEA. V gave up 1 base and J gave up 4 bases, with 16 bases separating them. This CDR3 is built from 16 residues. CDR3 nucleotide sequence: TGTGCCAGCAGCTTAGGGGGCTCGGGGGCAGGAGAGACCCAGTACTTC. Protein sequence: CASSLGGSGAGETQYF.

The chain couples TRBV29-1 to TRBJ2-1, with unresolved D. Between the trimmed V and J ends, which lost 5 bases and 4 bases, there was a span of 9 bases. This CDR3 spans 12 amino acids. Germline V gene data show CDR1 as SQVTM and CDR2 as ANQGSEA. This CDR3 is CSVSRSYNEQFF. The CDR3 DNA reads TGCAGCGTTTCCAGGAGTTACAATGAGCAGTTCTTC.